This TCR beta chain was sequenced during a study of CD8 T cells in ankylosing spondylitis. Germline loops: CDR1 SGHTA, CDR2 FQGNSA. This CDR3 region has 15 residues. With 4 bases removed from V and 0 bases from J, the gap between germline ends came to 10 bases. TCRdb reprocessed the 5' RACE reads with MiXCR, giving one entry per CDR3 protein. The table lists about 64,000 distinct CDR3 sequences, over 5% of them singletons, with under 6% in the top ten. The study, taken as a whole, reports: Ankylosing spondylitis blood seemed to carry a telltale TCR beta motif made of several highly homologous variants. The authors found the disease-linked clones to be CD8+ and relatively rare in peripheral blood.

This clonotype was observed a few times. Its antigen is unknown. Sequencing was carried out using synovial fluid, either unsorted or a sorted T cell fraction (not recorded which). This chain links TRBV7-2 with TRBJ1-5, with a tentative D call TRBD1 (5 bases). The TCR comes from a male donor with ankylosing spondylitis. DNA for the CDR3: TGTGCCAGCAGCTGGCAGGGTAATAGCAATCAGCCCCAGCATTTT. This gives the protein CASSWQGNSNQPQHF.